This passage covers 20 T cell receptor beta chains from one sample sequenced in a study of vaccination effects on CD4 cells after COVID-19. ViraFEST used viral peptide pools to expand antigen-specific CD4+ T cells before sequencing. Once cultured for nine to ten days, the cells underwent separation to obtain CD4+ T cells. SARS-CoV-2 infection was confirmed by PCR in the person between March and December 2020. TCRdb keeps only in-frame clones here, not all; method: immunoSEQ multiplex PCR. The profile shows approximately 19,000 clones, roughly four fifths of them singletons. These receptors' targets are unknown. The starting material was CD4+ T cells from PBMCs cultured with a peptide pool, obtained before COVID-19 vaccination. These receptors originate from a human donor who had a prior SARS-CoV-2 infection.

V is TRBV5-5 and J is TRBJ2-5; 7 bases fit TRBD1. Trimming removed 4 bases from V and 1 base from J; junction bases left unmatched: 4. Germline CDR1 and CDR2: SGHKS and YYEKEE (reference sequence). The CDR3 is 14 amino acids. The CDR3 here is CASSLRTGQETQYF. In DNA, the CDR3 is TGTGCCAGCAGCCTCCGGACAGGCCAAGAGACCCAGTACTTC. Full variable domain (missing parts from reference TRBV5-5 and TRBJ2-5): DAGVTQSPTHLIKTRGQQVTLRCSPISGHKSVSWYQQVLGQGPQFIFQYYEKEERGRGNFPDRFSARQFPNYSSELNVNALLLGDSALYLCASSLRTGQETQYFGPGTRLLVL.

This clone was counted a single time. V is TRBV2 and J is TRBJ2-5; D uncertain. V lost 6 bases and J 6 bases, leaving 11 bases between the germline ends. Germline V gene sequence: CDR1 SNHLY, CDR2 FYNNEI. The CDR3 loop spans 12 amino acids. CDR3 nucleotide sequence: TGTGCCAGCAGGGTCGTTGGTCAGACCCAGTACTTC. Translation gives CASRVVGQTQYF.

This clone came up a few times. The V call is TRBV6-1, the J call TRBJ2-1, with no clear D. Germline CDR1 and CDR2: MNHNS and SASEGT. V was shortened by 3 bases and J by 0 bases, with 12 bases between the two germline ends. The CDR3 contains 16 residues. The CDR3 protein is CASSDVGLSSYNEQFF. CDR3 coding DNA: TGTGCCAGCAGTGACGTGGGGTTGAGCTCCTACAATGAGCAGTTCTTC.

The rearrangement joins TRBV2 to TRBJ2-5; 7 nucleotides agree with TRBD2. V shed 6 bases and J 4 bases; nucleotides not matched to a gene: 14. The V gene's germline CDR1 is SNHLY and CDR2 FYNNEI. The CDR3 covers 16 residues. As DNA, the CDR3 is TGTGCCAGCAGGGCCGGACTAGGGAACGGCGGAGAGACCCAGTACTTC. Residues: CASRAGLGNGGETQYF.

The gene calls are TRBV11-2 and TRBJ1-4; D ambiguous. Trimming stripped 0 bases from V and 12 bases from J, with 11 bases between. CDR1 SGHAT and CDR2 FQNNGV come from the germline V gene. CDR3 length equals 13 residues. CDR3 sequence: CASSLDRAGELFF. CDR3 nucleotides: TGTGCCAGCAGCTTAGATAGGGCTGGGGAACTGTTTTTT. The full variable domain, completed using reference TRBV11-2 and TRBJ1-4, is EAGVAQSPRYKIIEKRQSVAFWCNPISGHATLYWYQQILGQGPKLLIQFQNNGVVDDSQLPKDRFSAERLKGVDSTLKIQPAKLEDSAVYLCASSLDRAGELFFGSGTQLSVL.

The V and J genes are TRBV7-3 and TRBJ2-2; TRBD2 agrees at 7 bases. Looked up from germline, CDR1 is SGHTA and CDR2 is FQGTGA. The CDR3 sequence is 17 residues long. V lost 2 bases, J lost 3 bases, and 9 bases stayed unmatched. As DNA, the CDR3 is TGTGCCAGCAGCTTATCCTCCCCGGGACTATACACCGGGGAGCTGTTTTTT. This encodes CASSLSSPGLYTGELFF.

This chain uses TRBV7-3 with TRBJ2-3, with 9 bases that match TRBD1. J was trimmed by 1 base and V by 5 bases; bases with no gene match: 4. CDR3 length: 15 amino acids. Germline CDR1 SGHTA, CDR2 FQGTGA. The CDR3 protein is CASSPRTGGTDTQYF. CDR3 in DNA: TGTGCCAGCAGCCCCCGGACAGGGGGCACAGATACGCAGTATTTT.

V is TRBV20-1 and J is TRBJ1-5; D is uncertain. Germline V gene lookup returns CDR1 DFQATT and CDR2 SNEGSKA (reference sequence). V gave up 3 bases and J gave up 4 bases, with 10 bases separating them. This CDR3 is built from 13 residues. The CDR3 DNA reads as TGCAGTGCTAGTTCGGCATTAAATCAGCCCCAGCATTTT. Protein: CSASSALNQPQHF.

V gene TRBV25-1 combines with J gene TRBJ2-2; D is uncertain. Looked up from germline, CDR1 is MGHDK and CDR2 is SYGVNS. Between the trimmed V and J ends, which lost 0 bases and 3 bases, there was a span of 5 bases. The CDR3 extends over 14 amino acids. The CDR3 protein is CASSEYRDTGELFF. The CDR3 DNA sequence: TGTGCCAGCAGTGAATATAGGGACACCGGGGAGCTGTTTTTT.

V usage is TRBV7-3 and J usage is TRBJ2-3, with 7 bases aligning to TRBD2. Germline CDR1 reads SGHTA; CDR2 reads FQGTGA. V dropped 5 bases and J dropped 6; count of bases not matched to a gene: 8. The CDR3 loop spans 14 amino acids. The CDR3 reads CASSVETSSDTQYF. The CDR3, as DNA: TGTGCCAGCAGCGTAGAGACTAGCTCGGATACGCAGTATTTT. Based on the CDR3 plus reference TRBV7-3 and TRBJ2-3, the full variable domain is GAGVSQTPSNKVTEKGKYVELRCDPISGHTALYWYRQSLGQGPEFLIYFQGTGAADDSGLPNDRFFAVRPEGSVSTLKIQRTERGDSAVYLCASSVETSSDTQYFGPGTRLTVL.

The chain links TRBV15 to TRBJ2-3, with 9 bases that match TRBD1. The CDR3 length is 15 residues. CDR1 and CDR2 from the germline V gene are LNHNV and YYDKDF (reference sequence). V lost 3 bases, J lost 0 bases, and 1 base stayed unmatched. This chain's CDR3 is CATSSGTGSTDTQYF. The DNA of the CDR3 is TGTGCCACCAGCAGTGGGACAGGGAGCACAGATACGCAGTATTTT.

The chain carries TRBV18 and TRBJ1-5, with D tentatively TRBD1 (5 bases). Trimming pared 3 bases from V and 2 bases from J, leaving 11 bases between. CDR3 size: 15 residues. Germline V gene sequence: CDR1 KGHSH, CDR2 LQKENI. The CDR3 loop reads CASSPREWGNQPQHF. The CDR3 region has the DNA TGTGCCAGCTCACCCAGGGAGTGGGGCAATCAGCCCCAGCATTTT.

The chain carries TRBV11-2 and TRBJ2-7; 7 bases are a match to TRBD2. Trimming took 5 bases from V and 3 from J; bases not matched to a gene: 7. Germline V gives CDR1 SGHAT, CDR2 FQNNGV. This CDR3 spans 14 amino acids. CDR3 sequence reads: CASSPGRGYYEQYF. In DNA form, the CDR3 reads TGTGCCAGCAGCCCGGGGCGGGGGTACTACGAGCAGTACTTC.

The chain recombines TRBV24-1 with TRBJ1-5, with D uncertain. The V end lost 3 bases, the J end lost 4 bases, and 9 bases lay between the germline ends. The CDR3 sequence is 14 residues long. CDR1 and CDR2 from the germline V gene are KGHDR and SFDVKD. The CDR3 nucleotides read TGTGCCACCAGTGATAAACAGACGAATCAGCCCCAGCATTTT. This gives the protein CATSDKQTNQPQHF.

The V gene is TRBV7-3, the J gene TRBJ1-6; no clear D gene. Germline loops: CDR1 SGHTA, CDR2 FQGTGA. The CDR3 consists of 13 residues. V was shortened by 1 base and J by 7 bases, with 5 bases between the two germline ends. CDR3: CASSLMANSPLHF. The CDR3 coding sequence is TGTGCCAGCAGCTTAATGGCGAATTCACCCCTCCACTTT.

This clone was detected only a few times. The CDR3 nucleotides are TGCGCCAGCAGCTTGGCGCAGGGGGCGAGCGGGGAGCTGTTTTTT. Protein product: CASSLAQGASGELFF. The chain links TRBV5-1 to TRBJ2-2, with 8 positions matching TRBD1. The V and J ends lost 0 bases and 7 bases, in that order; junction bases with no gene match: 5. The CDR3 totals 15 residues. Germline CDR1 is SGHRS and CDR2 is YFSETQ.

The chain combines TRBV6-5 with TRBJ2-5; possibly TRBD2 for D (6 bases). Per germline, CDR1 MNHEY and CDR2 SVGAGI. The CDR3 runs to 13 residues. Trimming took off 7 bases at V and 5 bases at J, with 14 bases between the two ends. CDR3 in DNA: TGTGCCAGCATGAGGCGAGGAGGGGAGACCCAGTACTTC. This translates into CASMRRGGETQYF.

The chain links TRBV14 to TRBJ2-1; 9 nucleotides agree with TRBD2. CDR3 size: 16 residues. The V and J ends lost 5 bases and 7 bases, in that order; junction bases with no gene match: 12. CDR1 and CDR2 from the germline V gene are SGHDN and FVKESK. The CDR3: CASSRLGSGSINEQFF. CDR3 nucleotides: TGTGCCAGCAGCAGACTGGGTAGCGGGAGTATAAATGAGCAGTTCTTC.

J is TRBJ2-1 and V is TRBV10-3; 15 positions agree with TRBD2. The germline V gene encodes CDR1 ENHRY and CDR2 SYGVKD. The CDR3 runs to 17 residues. The trim removed 10 bases at V and 8 bases at J, leaving 15 bases unmatched. CDR3 region: CATLKGLAGGPIDEQFF. The DNA of the CDR3 is TGTGCCACTCTTAAAGGACTAGCGGGAGGGCCTATAGATGAGCAGTTCTTC.

The chain combines TRBV6-5 with TRBJ1-2; D might be TRBD1 (5 bases). Between the trimmed V and J ends, which lost 7 bases and 7 bases, there was a span of 16 bases. The CDR3 has 13 residues. Germline V gives CDR1 MNHEY, CDR2 SVGAGI. This CDR3 reads CASTLGAGGGYTF. The DNA of the CDR3 is TGTGCCAGCACGCTTGGGGCGGGCGGTGGCTACACCTTC.